One sample yielded the 16 T cell receptor beta chains listed below, sequenced in a study of T cell responses to AZD1222 COVID-19 vaccine. TCRdb's table, derived via immunoSEQ multiplex PCR, lists solely in-frame clones and lacks some. The data contain 150,000 to 200,000 clones, 75% to 90% of them seen just once; the ten biggest clones take up roughly 6.5%. This material consisted of peripheral blood, taken on day 0 of AZD1222 vaccination. Every receptor here comes from an adult in good health.

This clone was recorded a few times. The chain combines TRBV2 with TRBJ1-2; TRBD1 matches at 7 bases. Trimming at V came to 6 bases and at J to 4 bases, leaving 2 bases not matched to a gene. The CDR3 spans 12 residues. Germline CDR1 is SNHLY and CDR2 is FYNNEI. The CDR3 bases are TGTGCCAGCAGGGGGACAGCCTATGGCTACACCTTC. Translation gives CASRGTAYGYTF.

The V gene is TRBV27, the J gene TRBJ1-5; 10 bases line up with TRBD1. J was trimmed by 2 bases and V by 8 bases; bases with no gene match: 9. Per the germline V gene, CDR1 is MNHEY and CDR2 is SMNVEV (reference sequence). The length of the CDR3 is 16 residues. Here the CDR3 DNA reads TGTGCCAGCGGAAGACAGGGGGCTTTTGGCAATCAGCCCCAGCATTTT. The encoded protein is CASGRQGAFGNQPQHF.

V is TRBV6-4 and J is TRBJ1-5; D uncertain. Trimming took off 6 bases at V and 0 bases at J, with 9 bases between the two ends. Germline CDR1 and CDR2: MRHNA and SNTAGT. This CDR3 is 14 amino acids long. The CDR3 nucleotides read TGTGCCAGCAGCTCGACATATAGCAATCAGCCCCAGCATTTT. The encoded protein is CASSSTYSNQPQHF.

CDR3: CASSLGTLAGGRYNEQFF. In DNA form, the CDR3 reads TGTGCCAGCAGCTTAGGGACACTAGCGGGGGGCAGGTACAATGAGCAGTTCTTC. V usage is TRBV11-2 and J usage is TRBJ2-1; 12 bases align to TRBD2. V was pared by 1 base and J by 4 bases, with 8 bases of the junction left unmatched. This CDR3 comprises 18 residues. The V gene's germline CDR1 is SGHAT and CDR2 FQNNGV.

The chain links TRBV7-3 to TRBJ1-1; D unclear. Germline-derived CDR1 and CDR2 are SGHTA and FQGTGA. With 5 bases removed from V and 0 bases from J, the gap between germline ends came to 10 bases. The CDR3 loop spans 14 amino acids. The CDR3 sequence is CASSPHQMNTEAFF. CDR3 bases: TGTGCCAGCAGCCCCCATCAGATGAACACTGAAGCTTTCTTT.

The chain uses TRBV7-3 and TRBJ2-7, with 7 bases that match TRBD1. The germline gives CDR1 SGHTA, CDR2 FQGTGA. The trim removed 0 bases at V and 2 bases at J, leaving 4 bases unmatched. This CDR3 has 15 residues. The CDR3 nucleotides are TGTGCCAGCAGCTTAACGGGACAGAGAGCCTACGAGCAGTACTTC. This gives the protein CASSLTGQRAYEQYF. The full variable domain, in which reference TRBV7-3 and TRBJ2-7 provide the parts outside the CDR3, is GAGVSQTPSNKVTEKGKYVELRCDPISGHTALYWYRQSLGQGPEFLIYFQGTGAADDSGLPNDRFFAVRPEGSVSTLKIQRTERGDSAVYLCASSLTGQRAYEQYFGPGTRLTVT.

This rearrangement joins TRBV4-1 to TRBJ1-6; the match to TRBD1 covers 7 bases. Germline lookup yields CDR1 MGHRA and CDR2 YSYEKL. Unmatched junction bases numbered 6, after V lost 1 base and J lost 0 bases. The CDR3 covers 18 residues. CDR3: CASSQGSGGSSYNSPLHF. CDR3 coding DNA: TGCGCCAGCAGCCAAGGATCAGGGGGTAGCTCCTATAATTCACCCCTCCACTTT.

This chain uses TRBV6-5 with TRBJ1-2; TRBD1 aligns across 10 bases. This CDR3 contains 15 residues. The V gene end was trimmed by 6 bases and the J gene end by 4 bases; junction bases not matched to a gene: 8. Germline CDR1 and CDR2: MNHEY and SVGAGI. DNA of the CDR3: TGTGCCAGCAGCATAAGACAGGGGGCCGGCTATGGCTACACCTTC. Amino acid sequence: CASSIRQGAGYGYTF.

The V call is TRBV7-2, the J call TRBJ1-1; tentative D call: TRBD1 (5 bases). Trimming removed 0 bases at V and 4 bases at J, with 9 bases between. CDR3 size: 14 residues. Germline V gene data show CDR1 as SGHTA and CDR2 as FQGNSA. CDR3 sequence: CASSLAGVATEAFF. CDR3 nucleotide sequence: TGTGCCAGCAGCTTAGCAGGGGTGGCCACTGAAGCTTTCTTT.

The sample holds a few counts of this clone. The same CDR3 can be traced to other DNA sequences in this sample. The chain recombines TRBV18 with TRBJ1-2, with D possibly matching TRBD1 (5 bases). The CDR3 runs to 14 residues. V was trimmed by 2 bases and J by 0 bases, leaving 7 bases between them. Per germline, CDR1 KGHSH and CDR2 LQKENI. CDR3 sequence reads: CASSPGTANYGYTF. In nucleotides, the CDR3 is TGTGCCAGCTCACCAGGGACGGCTAACTATGGCTACACCTTC.

The chain is built from TRBV5-1 and TRBJ1-4; 8 bases are a match to TRBD1. J lost 3 bases, V lost 2 bases, and 6 bases had no gene match. Germline V gene sequence: CDR1 SGHRS, CDR2 YFSETQ. This CDR3 is 16 amino acids long. CDR3 amino acids: CASSLYLQGANEKLFF. For the CDR3, the DNA is TGCGCCAGCAGCTTATACCTACAGGGGGCTAATGAAAAACTGTTTTTT.

The chain carries TRBV20-1 and TRBJ2-7; perhaps TRBD1 as D (5 bases). This CDR3 is 14 amino acids long. Germline V gene sequence: CDR1 DFQATT, CDR2 SNEGSKA (reference sequence). Trimming removed 3 bases from V and 3 bases from J, with 15 bases in between. DNA for the CDR3: TGCAGTGCTAGTGTAAGGGGTCTGAACTACGAGCAGTACTTC. This codes for CSASVRGLNYEQYF.

The genes are TRBV2 and TRBJ2-3; D might be TRBD1 or TRBD2, each matching 5 bases. The germline V gene has CDR1 SNHLY and CDR2 FYNNEI. CDR3 length equals 14 residues. With 3 bases removed from V and 3 bases from J, the gap between germline ends came to 10 bases. The CDR3: CASSDWWGTDTQYF. The CDR3 nucleotides read TGTGCCAGCAGTGATTGGTGGGGGACAGATACGCAGTATTTT.

The chain is built from TRBV6-5 and TRBJ1-2, with D possibly TRBD1 on 5 matching bases. The CDR3 totals 15 residues. Germline lookup yields CDR1 MNHEY and CDR2 SVGAGI. The V gene lost 3 bases and the J gene lost 5 bases, with 16 bases spanning the gap. The CDR3 loop reads CASSYGFRGGYGYTF. DNA of the CDR3: TGTGCCAGCAGTTATGGGTTCCGGGGGGGATATGGCTACACCTTC.

V usage is TRBV7-2 and J usage is TRBJ2-3; TRBD2 matches at 8 bases. Germline V lookup: CDR1 SGHTA, CDR2 FQGNSA. V shed 3 bases and J 6 bases; nucleotides not matched to a gene: 11. This CDR3 has 16 amino acids. In DNA, the CDR3 is TGTGCCAGCAGCTTTTATCCAGCGCGGGGGGTGGATACGCAGTATTTT. Its protein product is CASSFYPARGVDTQYF.

This chain connects TRBV27 to TRBJ2-5; 9 nucleotides line up with TRBD2. V lost 3 bases to trimming and J lost 6 bases; unmatched junction nucleotides: 5. This CDR3 spans 14 amino acids. Germline V gene lookup returns CDR1 MNHEY and CDR2 SMNVEV (reference sequence). Here the CDR3 reads CASSFRGTSKTQYF. For the CDR3, the DNA is TGTGCCAGCAGTTTTAGGGGGACTAGCAAGACCCAGTACTTC.